A selection of T cell receptor beta chains follows, all from one sample in a study of blood T cell repertoires in COVID-19. Using immunoSEQ multiplex PCR, the repertoire was profiled, and TCRdb retains in-frame clones only, with some absent. The table has fewer than 45,000 clones, over 90% seen once. The specimen was peripheral blood. Receptor source: a human donor in a cohort sampled during active COVID-19. Both conserved end residues are part of each CDR3. The order of the fields is CDR3 protein, V gene, J gene, clone size. Only part of the rows carry a size: once, few, many, or a class if the clone is expanded.

cdr3_aa: CASSPLGDSEQTQYF
v_call: TRBV5-1
j_call: TRBJ2-5
clone_size: NA

cdr3_aa: CASSFFLTRKENYGYTF
v_call: TRBV3-1/TRBV3-2
j_call: TRBJ1-2
clone_size: NA

cdr3_aa: CASSLSTSGGAYNEQFF
v_call: TRBV5-5
j_call: TRBJ2-1
clone_size: NA

cdr3_aa: CASSPGTHYGYTF
v_call: TRBV12-3/TRBV12-4
j_call: TRBJ1-2
clone_size: NA

cdr3_aa: CASSQEAWDGYTF
v_call: TRBV3-1/TRBV3-2
j_call: TRBJ1-2
clone_size: NA

cdr3_aa: CASSYRLAGGPGSYEQYF
v_call: TRBV6-2/TRBV6-3
j_call: TRBJ2-7
clone_size: NA

cdr3_aa: CATSRVIGELFF
v_call: TRBV9
j_call: TRBJ2-2
clone_size: NA

cdr3_aa: CASSLFRGADTQYF
v_call: TRBV27
j_call: TRBJ2-3
clone_size: NA

cdr3_aa: CSASRSEAFF
v_call: TRBV20-1
j_call: TRBJ1-1
clone_size: NA

cdr3_aa: CASISAPGGEAFF
v_call: TRBV19
j_call: TRBJ1-1
clone_size: once

cdr3_aa: CASSGRDRVYEQYF
v_call: TRBV7-2
j_call: TRBJ2-7
clone_size: NA

cdr3_aa: CASSINIVGAGAPTDTQYF
v_call: TRBV19
j_call: TRBJ2-3
clone_size: NA

cdr3_aa: CASSVVIGLSGNTIYF
v_call: TRBV9
j_call: TRBJ1-3
clone_size: NA

cdr3_aa: CASSDPLGLGYEQYF
v_call: TRBV2
j_call: TRBJ2-7
clone_size: NA

cdr3_aa: CASSSTGYNSPLHF
v_call: TRBV28
j_call: TRBJ1-6
clone_size: NA

cdr3_aa: CASSSLGQGLNEQFF
v_call: TRBV7-2
j_call: TRBJ2-1
clone_size: NA

cdr3_aa: CATRLAGGADTQYF
v_call: TRBV12-5
j_call: TRBJ2-3
clone_size: once

cdr3_aa: CASSYGQGVGEQYF
v_call: TRBV6-5
j_call: TRBJ2-7
clone_size: NA

cdr3_aa: CATSGWGKTGIYEQYF
v_call: TRBV19
j_call: TRBJ2-7
clone_size: NA

cdr3_aa: CASSPTSGGTGELFF
v_call: TRBV3-1/TRBV3-2
j_call: TRBJ2-2
clone_size: NA

cdr3_aa: CASSQLIPSPGSKNIQYF
v_call: TRBV4-1
j_call: TRBJ2-4
clone_size: NA

cdr3_aa: CASSSGWGVNTEAFF
v_call: TRBV28
j_call: TRBJ1-1
clone_size: NA

cdr3_aa: CASSISGQGAYNEQFF
v_call: TRBV19
j_call: TRBJ2-1
clone_size: NA

cdr3_aa: CASSLFLLAGGGNEQFF
v_call: TRBV3-1/TRBV3-2
j_call: TRBJ2-1
clone_size: NA

cdr3_aa: CAWSMAGGPRETQYF
v_call: TRBV30
j_call: TRBJ2-5
clone_size: NA

cdr3_aa: CASSSGTANTEAFF
v_call: TRBV6-2/TRBV6-3
j_call: TRBJ1-1
clone_size: NA

cdr3_aa: CASSQVQGGNQPQHF
v_call: TRBV4-2
j_call: TRBJ1-5
clone_size: NA

cdr3_aa: CASSYGQTGGAFGYTF
v_call: TRBV6-2/TRBV6-3
j_call: TRBJ1-2
clone_size: NA

cdr3_aa: CSASPQGGFVDTQYF
v_call: TRBV20-1
j_call: TRBJ2-3
clone_size: NA

cdr3_aa: CSVDGEYGRYTF
v_call: TRBV29-1
j_call: TRBJ1-2
clone_size: few

cdr3_aa: CASSGDRGVWNQPQHF
v_call: TRBV2
j_call: TRBJ1-5
clone_size: NA